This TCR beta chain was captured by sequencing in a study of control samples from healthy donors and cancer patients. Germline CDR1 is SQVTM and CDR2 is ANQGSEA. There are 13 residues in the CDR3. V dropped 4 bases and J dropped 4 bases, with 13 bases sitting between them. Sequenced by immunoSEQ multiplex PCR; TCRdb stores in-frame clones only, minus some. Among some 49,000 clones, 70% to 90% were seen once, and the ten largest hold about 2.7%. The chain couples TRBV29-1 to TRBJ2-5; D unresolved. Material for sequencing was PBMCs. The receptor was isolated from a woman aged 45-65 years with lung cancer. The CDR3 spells CSVAFLTGETQYF. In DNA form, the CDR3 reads TGCAGCGTTGCATTTTTAACGGGAGAGACCCAGTACTTC.